This T cell receptor beta chain comes out of a study of vaccination and CD4 T cells after COVID-19. Study conclusions and caveats: There were relatively few convalescent patients studied, and there were no early post-infection timepoints.

The CDR3 is made up of 16 amino acids. Trimming cost V 1 base and J 1 base, with 12 bases left between them. Germline V CDR1 and CDR2: SGHVS, FNYEAQ. Comment on this clonotype: Its antigen is not known.

Cultured CD4+ T-cell DNA underwent Oncomine TCR Beta short-read sequencing. TCRdb recomputed calls from the PCR reads with MiXCR, one row per CDR3 protein. The repertoire consists of some 15,000 distinct CDR3 sequences, with 50% to 70% occurring once and the leading ten covering 7.5% to 9.5%. Noted treatment: roughly 11-day PBMC culture with coronavirus spike peptide pools or control peptides (ViraFEST assay). The J gene is TRBJ2-3, the V gene TRBV7-6; D is undetermined. This specimen consisted of CD4+ T cells from blood, cultured in vitro, obtained before SARS-CoV-2 vaccination. This receptor was taken from a human donor who had recovered from COVID-19. The CDR3 region is CASSLDFALGTDTQYF. The DNA for the CDR3 is TGTGCCAGCAGCTTAGATTTTGCGCTCGGCACAGATACGCAGTATTTT.